The sequence of this TCR beta chain was determined in a study of response to subunit inactivated influenza vaccine listed by TCRdb under 2018. At the level of the whole study: Deep quantitative T cell receptor repertoire profiling was used in the study to track responses to a trivalent subunit inactivated influenza vaccine. What the study reported, not specific to this receptor: According to the authors, only a limited number of new T cells may be recruited by each seasonal influenza vaccination.

Measured from the cysteine to the phenylalanine, the CDR3 is 15 residues long. Only the CDR3 DNA stays, 45 bases, in frame from base 1. CDR1 and CDR2 (SGHNT, YENEEA) derive from the germline V gene. Trimming at the junction amounts to 0 bases on V and 7 bases on J, and the germline ends lie 13 bases apart. Only a few counts were recorded for this clonotype. Its cognate antigen has yet to be identified. No much larger clone is present one base from it, and per-base qualities are unavailable. Receptor amplification or capture employed RT-PCR. Reads for this sample came from an Illumina HiSeq 2500. In TCRdb, the public reads were trimmed at Q25 with fastp and aligned with MiXCR, with productive beta chains retained. For every CDR3 protein sequence, its rows merge into one entry that carries the most common genes and DNA. This sample has about 580,000 distinct CDR3 sequences in its table, and 12% to 15% of those were observed once. Jointly, the top ten make up roughly 10% of the sample.

The source is a man aged 50-59 years who received an inactivated influenza vaccine. Donor details come from another sample of the same person, matched by shared clones. This material consisted of PBMCs from blood, taken about 13 days after vaccination. Recombination linked TRBV11-3 to TRBJ2-1, with the D call perhaps TRBD1 or TRBD2, as 6 bases match in each case. The DNA sequence follows: TGTGCCAGCAGCTTAGAATTCGGGGGCCTTAATGAGCAGTTCTTC. The resulting protein is CASSLEFGGLNEQFF. Where the CDR3 stops, the reference TRBV11-3 and TRBJ2-1 genes take over; the full variable domain is EAGVVQSPRYKIIEKKQPVAFWCNPISGHNTLYWYLQNLGQGPELLIRYENEEAVDDSQLPKDRFSAERLKGVDSTLKIQPAELGDSAVYLCASSLEFGGLNEQFFGPGTRLTVL.